This T cell receptor beta chain was captured in a study of OX40 agonist ivuxolimab in advanced cancers. The CDR3 has 14 residues. Trimming took off 3 bases at V and 2 bases at J, with 9 bases between the two ends. From germline, CDR1 is SGHDT and CDR2 YYEEEE. Repertoires were generated with immunoSEQ multiplex PCR, while TCRdb's copy carries only in-frame clones and drops some. The sample lists approximately 73,000 clones; more than 80% were seen once. Remarks on this clone: No antigen is known for it.

Study-level points and caveats: Among the least clonally expanded were partial responders at 0.1-3.0 mg/kg. On average, CD8+ T cells had more expanded clones than CD4+.

The source was CD4+ or CD8+ T cells sorted from blood, collected in a trial of the OX40 agonist ivuxolimab. The receptor comes from an adult with an advanced solid tumor such as melanoma, head and neck, liver or kidney cancer. The chain recombines TRBV5-6 with TRBJ1-5; D not resolved. The CDR3 sequence: CASSSGVGNQPQHF. In DNA, the CDR3 is TGTGCCAGCAGCTCCGGGGTCGGCAATCAGCCCCAGCATTTT.